This entry concerns a single TCR beta chain. The target antigen is unknown. The CDR3 loop spans 13 amino acids. Looked up from germline, CDR1 is MNHEY and CDR2 is SVGAGI. V shed 2 bases, J shed 6 bases, and the junction held 3 bases outside the gene matches. This sample is drawn from a study of CD4 T cells in relation to SARS-CoV-2 and coronaviruses. Naive and memory CD4+ T cell DNA was deep-sequenced without culture. Assay: immunoSEQ multiplex PCR; the TCRdb copy retains only in-frame clones and omits some. The sample has about 54,000 clones, roughly nine tenths seen once. Regarding the study as a whole: This crossreactivity analysis covered spike protein alone, no other viral proteins.

The rearrangement links TRBV6-5 to TRBJ1-1; TRBD1 agrees at 7 bases. The sequenced sample was naive CD4+ T cells from PBMCs. The subset denotes: naive CD4+ T cells isolated by negative enrichment. This clonotype was sampled from an adult with COVID-19. The CDR3 coding sequence is TGTGCCAGCAGTTACGACAGGGCGGCTGAAGCTTTCTTT. Its protein is CASSYDRAAEAFF.